Presented here are 18 T cell receptor beta chains from one specimen sequenced in a study of T-cell memory formation after mild COVID-19. TCRdb independently ran MiXCR on the 5' RACE reads; one entry per CDR3 protein. The repertoire includes 450,000 to 700,000 distinct CDR3 sequences, over 15% of them detected once, and around 11% sits in the top ten. The sample taken for sequencing was PBMCs or a T cell subset sorted from them (not recorded which). All receptors derive from an adult woman who had mild COVID-19 (a few samples of this study predate the infection). Cell type and time point are not known.

This clonotype appeared a few times. The chain couples TRBV7-3 to TRBJ2-1; unclear D gene. The CDR3 runs to 16 residues. V lost 2 bases and J lost 0, with 11 bases in between. CDR1 is SGHTA and CDR2 is FQGTGA in the germline V gene. This CDR3 reads CASSLLAQSSYNEQFF. Written as DNA, the CDR3 is TGTGCCAGCAGCTTATTGGCGCAAAGCTCCTACAATGAGCAGTTCTTC.

This clonotype was recorded a few times. This rearrangement joins TRBV11-2 to TRBJ2-1, with 12 bases aligning to TRBD2. Per germline, CDR1 SGHAT and CDR2 FQNNGV. The V and J ends lost 5 bases and 9 bases, in that order; junction bases with no gene match: 8. The CDR3 has 15 amino acids. CDR3 loop: CASSRLAGELAEQFF. CDR3 DNA sequence: TGTGCCAGCAGCCGACTAGCGGGGGAGTTGGCTGAGCAGTTCTTC.

This rearrangement joins TRBV7-2 to TRBJ2-1, with a possible D match to TRBD2 (5 bases). Per germline, CDR1 SGHTA and CDR2 FQGNSA. The CDR3 runs 18 residues. V lost 2 bases and J 0 bases, leaving 17 bases between the germline ends. The CDR3 reads CASSLRRPGLSSYNEQFF. As DNA, the CDR3 is TGTGCCAGCAGCTTAAGGAGACCGGGATTAAGCTCCTACAATGAGCAGTTCTTC.

This clonotype has more than one count but fewer than ten. The J gene is TRBJ2-7, the V gene TRBV20-1; D is perhaps TRBD1 (5 bases). Germline V gives CDR1 DFQATT, CDR2 SNEGSKA (reference sequence). V was shortened by 3 bases and J by 1 base, with 13 bases between the two germline ends. CDR3 length: 14 residues. DNA of the CDR3: TGCAGTGCTAGTGGCAGGACATTATCCTACGAGCAGTACTTC. It encodes CSASGRTLSYEQYF.

This chain uses TRBV5-1 with TRBJ1-6; the match to TRBD1 covers 10 bases. This CDR3 is built from 16 residues. V was pared by 0 bases and J by 7 bases, with 4 bases of the junction left unmatched. The V gene's germline CDR1 is SGHRS and CDR2 YFSETQ. The CDR3 nucleotides read TGCGCCAGCAGCTTGGGGGACAGGGGTGGCAATTCACCCCTCCACTTT. Its protein product is CASSLGDRGGNSPLHF.

As regards this clonotype: A junction boundary mismatches the germline segment, possibly from a read error. This sequence joins TRBV20-1 and TRBJ2-3; possibly TRBD2 for D (6 bases). Germline V gene sequence: CDR1 DFQATT, CDR2 SNEGSKA (reference sequence). The CDR3 spans 13 residues. The CDR3 coding sequence is TGCAGTGCTAGAGATTTTTATAACGGGAGTTGGGATTTT. As protein: CSARDFYNGSWDF.

The V call is TRBV4-1, the J call TRBJ1-1; no reliable D call. The CDR3 is made up of 14 amino acids. V was shortened by 1 base and J by 5 bases, with 11 bases between the two germline ends. CDR1 is MGHRA and CDR2 is YSYEKL in the germline V gene. The CDR3 DNA follows: TGCGCCAGCAGCCAAGGTACGGGGAGAACTGAAGCTTTCTTT. Encoded protein: CASSQGTGRTEAFF.

The rearrangement joins TRBV4-1 to TRBJ2-7, with a possible D match to TRBD2 (6 bases). The CDR3 spans 12 residues. CDR1 is MGHRA and CDR2 is YSYEKL in the germline V gene. V was shortened by 5 bases and J by 6 bases, with 11 bases between the two germline ends. The DNA for the CDR3 is TGCGCCAGCAGCGTAATCGGGGGCGAGCAGTACTTC. This sequence encodes CASSVIGGEQYF.

The chain uses TRBV5-1 and TRBJ2-5; 8 bases line up with TRBD2. Germline V gene sequence: CDR1 SGHRS, CDR2 YFSETQ. V was pared by 3 bases and J by 3 bases, with 7 bases of the junction left unmatched. CDR3 size: 15 residues. The CDR3 DNA reads TGCGCCAGCAGCTCGGGGGGGACTCAGGAAGAGACCCAGTACTTC. Translated, it gives CASSSGGTQEETQYF.

This clonotype was observed a few times. This CDR3 reads CASSLLRGGELFF. In DNA, the CDR3 is TGTGCCAGCAGCCTTCTTCGGGGAGGGGAGCTGTTTTTT. The rearrangement uses TRBV3-1 and TRBJ2-2; a weak D match, TRBD2 (5 bases). The CDR3 runs to 13 residues. V gave up 4 bases and J gave up 8 bases, with 11 bases separating them. Germline V gene sequence: CDR1 LGHDT, CDR2 YNNKEL (reference sequence).

This clonotype was detected only a few times. The CDR3 protein is CASSYQPGAIYEQYF. CDR3 coding DNA: TGCGCCAGCAGCTATCAGCCCGGGGCCATCTACGAGCAGTACTTC. This chain connects TRBV5-1 to TRBJ2-7; D tentatively fits TRBD1 or TRBD2 (5 bases each). Trimming removed 3 bases from V and 3 bases from J, with 16 bases in between. The length of the CDR3 is 15 residues. CDR1 is SGHRS and CDR2 is YFSETQ in the germline V gene. Looking up the rest from reference TRBV5-1 and TRBJ2-7 gives the full variable domain: KAGVTQTPRYLIKTRGQQVTLSCSPISGHRSVSWYQQTPGQGLQFLFEYFSETQRNKGNFPGRFSGRQFSNSRSEMNVSTLELGDSALYLCASSYQPGAIYEQYFGPGTRLTVT.

At least ten counts were recorded for this clonotype. The V and J genes are TRBV5-1 and TRBJ2-4; 8 nucleotides agree with TRBD1. The V gene end was trimmed by 2 bases and the J gene end by 3 bases; junction bases not matched to a gene: 7. The CDR3 has 16 residues. Germline lookup yields CDR1 SGHRS and CDR2 YFSETQ. The CDR3 nucleotides read TGCGCCAGCAGCTTTGCGGACAGGGATGGCAAAAACATTCAGTACTTC. This encodes CASSFADRDGKNIQYF. The full variable domain, with the rest looked up from reference TRBV5-1 and TRBJ2-4, is KAGVTQTPRYLIKTRGQQVTLSCSPISGHRSVSWYQQTPGQGLQFLFEYFSETQRNKGNFPGRFSGRQFSNSRSEMNVSTLELGDSALYLCASSFADRDGKNIQYFGAGTRLSVL.

The V and J genes are TRBV5-5 and TRBJ1-1; 7 bases are a match to TRBD1. The CDR3 is 16 residues long. Trimming at V came to 4 bases and at J to 8 bases, leaving 17 bases not matched to a gene. Germline values: CDR1 SGHKS, CDR2 YYEKEE (reference sequence). The DNA of the CDR3 is TGTGCCAGCAGCCCCCGGTGGCAGGGGGAGATTGGGGAAGCTTTCTTT. This gives the protein CASSPRWQGEIGEAFF.

This sequence joins TRBV24-1 and TRBJ2-1; 11 bases align to TRBD2. V was pared by 7 bases and J by 6 bases, with 4 bases of the junction left unmatched. The CDR3 sequence is 14 residues long. CDR1 is KGHDR, CDR2 SFDVKD, per germline. CDR3 sequence reads: CATRVAGGGNEQFF. The CDR3 DNA sequence: TGTGCCACCAGAGTAGCGGGAGGGGGCAATGAGCAGTTCTTC.

This clonotype was picked up a small number of times. The chain couples TRBV6-5 to TRBJ2-5, with 8 bases lining up with TRBD1. CDR1 MNHEY and CDR2 SVGAGI come from the germline V gene. V lost 1 base and J lost 2; bases outside the gene matches: 9. CDR3 length: 17 residues. The CDR3 here is CASSYLAPGQEQETQYF. The CDR3 DNA is TGTGCCAGCAGTTACTTGGCTCCGGGACAGGAGCAAGAGACCCAGTACTTC.

This clonotype was seen only a few times. The rearrangement links TRBV5-1 to TRBJ2-3; weak D call: TRBD1 (6 bases). The CDR3 extends over 17 amino acids. The V end was cut by 3 bases, the J end by 0 bases, with 17 bases between. Germline CDR1 is SGHRS and CDR2 is YFSETQ. The CDR3 nucleotides read TGCGCCAGCAGCTGGAGACGGGACATATCTAGCACAGATACGCAGTATTTT. Encoded protein: CASSWRRDISSTDTQYF.

The CDR3 here is CASSLFRTSEETQYF. In nucleotides, the CDR3 is TGTGCCAGCAGCTTATTCAGGACTAGCGAAGAGACCCAGTACTTC. This chain connects TRBV7-8 to TRBJ2-5, with 9 bases matching TRBD2. Germline CDR1 SGHVS, CDR2 FQNEAQ. Losses at the gene ends were 2 bases for V and 3 bases for J; bases not matched to a gene: 4. The length of the CDR3 is 15 residues. The complete variable domain, with remaining parts taken from reference TRBV7-8 and TRBJ2-5, reads GAGVSQSPRYKVAKRGQDVALRCDPISGHVSLFWYQQALGQGPEFLTYFQNEAQLDKSGLPSDRFFAERPEGSVSTLKIQRTQQEDSAVYLCASSLFRTSEETQYFGPGTRLLVL.

The rearrangement links TRBV30 to TRBJ1-5; D is unclear. From germline, CDR1 is GTSNPN and CDR2 SVGIG (reference sequence). This CDR3 has 13 amino acids. V was trimmed by 1 base and J by 9 bases, leaving 13 bases between them. This CDR3 reads CAWSERAPGPQHF. As DNA, the CDR3 is TGTGCCTGGAGTGAGCGAGCCCCGGGGCCCCAGCATTTT.